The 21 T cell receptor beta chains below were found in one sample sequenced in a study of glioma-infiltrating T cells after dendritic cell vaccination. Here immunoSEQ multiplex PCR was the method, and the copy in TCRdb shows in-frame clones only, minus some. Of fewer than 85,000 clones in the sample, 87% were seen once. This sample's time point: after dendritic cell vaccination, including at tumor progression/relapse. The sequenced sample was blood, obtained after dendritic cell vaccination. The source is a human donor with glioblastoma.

CDR3 coding DNA: TGTGCTAGTGGACCGGGACTAGCGGACTTCTTCTCCTACGAGCAGTACTTC. As protein: CASGPGLADFFSYEQYF. J is TRBJ2-7 and V is TRBV12-5; 11 bases line up with TRBD2. This CDR3 spans 17 amino acids. Germline V CDR1 and CDR2: LGHNT, FRNRAP. V was clipped by 6 bases and J by 0 bases; unmatched bases: 10.

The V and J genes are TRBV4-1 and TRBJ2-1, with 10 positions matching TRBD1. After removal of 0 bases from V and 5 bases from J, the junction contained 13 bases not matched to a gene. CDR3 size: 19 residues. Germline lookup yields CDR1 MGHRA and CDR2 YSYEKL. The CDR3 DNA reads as TGCGCCAGCAGCCAAGATTCGGCCCGGGGACAGGGGTGGGACAATGAGCAGTTCTTC. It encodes CASSQDSARGQGWDNEQFF.

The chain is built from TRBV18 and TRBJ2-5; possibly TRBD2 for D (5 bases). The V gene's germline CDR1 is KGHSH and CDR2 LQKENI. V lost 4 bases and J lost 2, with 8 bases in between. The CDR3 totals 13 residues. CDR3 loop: CASSLATQETQYF. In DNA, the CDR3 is TGTGCCAGCTCACTAGCGACTCAAGAGACCCAGTACTTC.

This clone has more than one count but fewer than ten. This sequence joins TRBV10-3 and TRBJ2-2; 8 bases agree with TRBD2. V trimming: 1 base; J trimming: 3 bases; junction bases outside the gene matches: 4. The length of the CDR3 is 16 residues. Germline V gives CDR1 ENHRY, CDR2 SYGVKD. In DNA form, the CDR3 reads TGTGCCATCAGTGAGTTTAGCGGGGTGGACACCGGGGAGCTGTTTTTT. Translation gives CAISEFSGVDTGELFF.

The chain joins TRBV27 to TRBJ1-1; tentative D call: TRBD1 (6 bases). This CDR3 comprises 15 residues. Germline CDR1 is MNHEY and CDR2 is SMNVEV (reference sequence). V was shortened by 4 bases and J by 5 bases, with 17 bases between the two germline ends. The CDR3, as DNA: TGTGCCAGCAGTTCCCTCCAGGGGCTTACAACTGAAGCTTTCTTT. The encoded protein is CASSSLQGLTTEAFF.

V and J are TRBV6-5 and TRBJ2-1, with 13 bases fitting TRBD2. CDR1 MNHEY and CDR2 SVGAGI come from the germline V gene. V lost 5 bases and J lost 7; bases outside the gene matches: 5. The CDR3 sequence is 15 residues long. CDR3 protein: CASSKLAGGWNEQFF. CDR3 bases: TGTGCCAGCAGTAAACTAGCGGGAGGGTGGAATGAGCAGTTCTTC.

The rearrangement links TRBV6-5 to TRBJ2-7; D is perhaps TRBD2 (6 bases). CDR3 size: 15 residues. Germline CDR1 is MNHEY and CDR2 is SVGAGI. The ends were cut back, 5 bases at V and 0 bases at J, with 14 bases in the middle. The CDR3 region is CASSRRDGGSYEQYF. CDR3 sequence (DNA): TGTGCCAGCAGTCGAAGGGACGGGGGCTCCTACGAGCAGTACTTC.

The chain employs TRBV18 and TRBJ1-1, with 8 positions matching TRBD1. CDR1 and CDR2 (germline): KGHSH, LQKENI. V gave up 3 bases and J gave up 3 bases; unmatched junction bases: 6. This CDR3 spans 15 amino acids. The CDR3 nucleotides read TGTGCCAGCTCACCCCCCGGACAGGGCTACACTGAAGCTTTCTTT. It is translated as CASSPPGQGYTEAFF.

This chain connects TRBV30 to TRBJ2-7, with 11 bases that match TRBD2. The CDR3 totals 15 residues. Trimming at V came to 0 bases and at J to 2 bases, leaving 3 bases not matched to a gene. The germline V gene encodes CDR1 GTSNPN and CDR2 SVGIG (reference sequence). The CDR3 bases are TGTGCCTGGAGTGTACTACTAGCGGGAGCCTACGAGCAGTACTTC. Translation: CAWSVLLAGAYEQYF.

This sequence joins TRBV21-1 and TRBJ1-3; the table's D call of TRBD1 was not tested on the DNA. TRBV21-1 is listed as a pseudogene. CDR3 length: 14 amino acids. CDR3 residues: CASSKNGRGSGENF. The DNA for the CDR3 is TGTGCCAGCAGCAAAAATGGTAGGGGCTCGGGTGAGAATTTT.

The CDR3 DNA is TGTGCCAGCAGTGAGGCAGGGGGGTCTACCTACGAGCAGTACTTC. Translation: CASSEAGGSTYEQYF. The chain combines TRBV2 with TRBJ2-7; perhaps TRBD1 as D (7 bases). Germline CDR1 SNHLY, CDR2 FYNNEI. V lost 3 bases and J 2 bases, leaving 14 bases between the germline ends. The CDR3 runs 15 residues.

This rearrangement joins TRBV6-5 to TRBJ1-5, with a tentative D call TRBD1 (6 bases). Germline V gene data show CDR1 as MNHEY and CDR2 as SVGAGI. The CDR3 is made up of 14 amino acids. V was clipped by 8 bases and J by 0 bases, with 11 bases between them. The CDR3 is CASSGDYSNQPQHF. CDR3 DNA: TGTGCCAGCTCAGGGGATTATAGCAATCAGCCCCAGCATTTT.

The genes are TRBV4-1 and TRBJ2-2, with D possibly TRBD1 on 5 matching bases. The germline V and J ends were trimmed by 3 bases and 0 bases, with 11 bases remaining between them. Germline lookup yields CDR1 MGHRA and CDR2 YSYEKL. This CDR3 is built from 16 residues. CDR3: CASSQTVRTNTGELFF. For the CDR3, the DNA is TGCGCCAGCAGCCAGACAGTACGGACGAACACCGGGGAGCTGTTTTTT.

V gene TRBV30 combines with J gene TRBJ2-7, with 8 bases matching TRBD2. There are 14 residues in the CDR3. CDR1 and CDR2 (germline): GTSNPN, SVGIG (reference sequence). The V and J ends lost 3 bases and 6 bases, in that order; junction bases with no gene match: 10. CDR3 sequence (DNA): TGTGCCTGGAGATCGGGGGGGGCCGGAGGCGAGCAGTACTTC. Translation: CAWRSGGAGGEQYF.

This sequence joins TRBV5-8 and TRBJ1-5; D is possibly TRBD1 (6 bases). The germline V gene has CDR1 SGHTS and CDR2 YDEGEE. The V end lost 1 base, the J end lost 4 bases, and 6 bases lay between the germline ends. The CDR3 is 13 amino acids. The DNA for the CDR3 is TGTGCCAGCAGCTTGACAGGGAATCAGCCCCAGCATTTT. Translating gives CASSLTGNQPQHF.

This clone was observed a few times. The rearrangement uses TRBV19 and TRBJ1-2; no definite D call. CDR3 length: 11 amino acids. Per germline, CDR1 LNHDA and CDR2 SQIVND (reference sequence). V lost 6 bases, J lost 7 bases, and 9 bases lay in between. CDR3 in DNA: TGTGCCAGTAGCCCCTCTCTTGGCTACACCTTC. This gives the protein CASSPSLGYTF.

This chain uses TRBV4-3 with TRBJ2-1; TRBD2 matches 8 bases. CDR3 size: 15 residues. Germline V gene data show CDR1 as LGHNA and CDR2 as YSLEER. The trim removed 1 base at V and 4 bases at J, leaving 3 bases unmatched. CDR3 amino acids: CASSQGSSGYNEQFF. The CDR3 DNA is TGCGCCAGCAGCCAAGGTTCTAGCGGGTACAATGAGCAGTTCTTC.

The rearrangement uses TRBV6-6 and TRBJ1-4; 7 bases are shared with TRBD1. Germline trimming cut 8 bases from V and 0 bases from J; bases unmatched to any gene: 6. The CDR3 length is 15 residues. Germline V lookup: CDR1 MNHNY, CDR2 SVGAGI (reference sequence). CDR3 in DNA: TGTGCCAGCCGGGGACAGTTTGCAACTAATGAAAAACTGTTTTTT. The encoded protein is CASRGQFATNEKLFF.

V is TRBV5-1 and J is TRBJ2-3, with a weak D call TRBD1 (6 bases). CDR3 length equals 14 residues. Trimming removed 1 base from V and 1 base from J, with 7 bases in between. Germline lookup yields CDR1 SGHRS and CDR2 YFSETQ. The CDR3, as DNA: TGCGCCAGCAGCTTGCCAGGGGGCACAGATACGCAGTATTTT. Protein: CASSLPGGTDTQYF.

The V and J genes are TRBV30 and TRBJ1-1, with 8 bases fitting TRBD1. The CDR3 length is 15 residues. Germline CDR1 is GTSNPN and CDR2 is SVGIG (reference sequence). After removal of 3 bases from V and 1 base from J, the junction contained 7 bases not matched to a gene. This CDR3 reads CAWRGTGKRNTEAFF. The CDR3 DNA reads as TGTGCCTGGAGGGGGACAGGTAAACGGAACACTGAAGCTTTCTTT.

The CDR3 sequence: CASSVDRGDEKLFF. In nucleotides, the CDR3 is TGTGCCAGCAGCGTAGACAGGGGGGATGAAAAACTGTTTTTT. J is TRBJ1-4 and V is TRBV9; 8 positions agree with TRBD1. There are 14 residues in the CDR3. V trimming: 0 bases; J trimming: 6 bases; junction bases outside the gene matches: 1. The germline V gene encodes CDR1 SGDLS and CDR2 YYNGEE.